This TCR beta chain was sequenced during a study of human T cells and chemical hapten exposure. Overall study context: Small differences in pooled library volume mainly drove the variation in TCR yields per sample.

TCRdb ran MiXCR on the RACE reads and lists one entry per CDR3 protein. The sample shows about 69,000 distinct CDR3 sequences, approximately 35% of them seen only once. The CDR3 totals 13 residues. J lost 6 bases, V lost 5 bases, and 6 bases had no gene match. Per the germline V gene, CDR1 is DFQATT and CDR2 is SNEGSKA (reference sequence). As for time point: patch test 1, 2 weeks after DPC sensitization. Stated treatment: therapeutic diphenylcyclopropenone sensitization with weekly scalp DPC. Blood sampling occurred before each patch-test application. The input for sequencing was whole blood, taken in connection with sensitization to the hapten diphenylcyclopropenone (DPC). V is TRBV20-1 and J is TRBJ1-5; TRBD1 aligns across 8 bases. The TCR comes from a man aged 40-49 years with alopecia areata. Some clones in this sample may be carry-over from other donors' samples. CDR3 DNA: TGCAGTGCTGACAGGGGAGAAGGTCAGCCCCAGCATTTT. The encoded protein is CSADRGEGQPQHF.